The rows below give T cell receptor beta chains drawn from one sample of a study of blood T cell repertoires in COVID-19. Sequenced by immunoSEQ multiplex PCR; TCRdb stores in-frame clones only, minus some. The top ten hold approximately 9.3% of the sample, which has 300,000 to 400,000 clones, approximately 90% seen once. The specimen sequenced was peripheral blood. The receptor source for this set is a man younger than 45 with COVID-19, enrolled during active disease. The CDR3 runs from the conserved cysteine through the conserved F or W. The order of the fields is clone size, J gene, D gene, V gene, CDR3 length, CDR3 protein, CDR3 DNA. The D gene is left open where the match is weak. Size is stated for part of the rows, as once, few or many counts, or as a class when the clone is expanded.

-	TRBJ2-1	-	TRBV15	14	CATSRVHRGNEQFF	TGTGCCACCAGCAGAGTACATCGAGGCAATGAGCAGTTCTTC
once	TRBJ1-2	-	TRBV6-6	14	CASMPDGLGYGYTF	TGTGCCAGCATGCCGGACGGACTGGGCTATGGCTACACCTTC
-	TRBJ2-7	TRBD1	TRBV10-3	14	CAISAGTGYYEQYF	TGTGCCATCAGTGCCGGGACAGGGTATTACGAGCAGTACTTC
few	TRBJ1-1	TRBD1	TRBV29-1	12	CSDDRAHTEAFF	TGCAGCGACGACAGGGCACACACTGAAGCTTTCTTT
-	TRBJ1-4	-	TRBV25-1	15	CASSDFQGGGEKLFF	TGTGCCAGCAGTGATTTCCAGGGCGGAGGGGAAAAACTGTTTTTT
once	TRBJ2-1	-	TRBV15	13	CATSRDFNNEQFF	TGTGCCACCAGCAGGGACTTTAACAATGAGCAGTTCTTC
-	TRBJ2-7	TRBD1	TRBV3-1/TRBV3-2	14	CASSFGTGNYEQYF	TGTGCCAGCAGCTTTGGGACAGGGAACTACGAGCAGTACTTC
-	TRBJ2-7	TRBD1	TRBV6-5	14	CASRFDRASYEQYF	TGTGCCAGCAGGTTTGACAGGGCATCCTACGAGCAGTACTTC
-	TRBJ2-1	TRBD2	TRBV13	14	CASGSTSRYNEQFF	TGTGCCAGCGGATCGACTAGCAGATACAATGAGCAGTTCTTC
-	TRBJ1-1	TRBD1	TRBV18	14	CASSLKSDRGEAFF	TGTGCCAGCTCACTTAAGTCTGACAGGGGTGAAGCTTTCTTT
few	TRBJ2-1	TRBD1	TRBV11-2	15	CASSSSDRGDNEQFF	TGTGCCAGCAGCTCCTCGGACAGGGGGGACAATGAGCAGTTCTTC
few	TRBJ2-2	TRBD1	TRBV7-2	16	CASSLLTGVDTGELFF	TGTGCCAGCAGCCTTCTTACAGGGGTTGACACCGGGGAGCTGTTTTTT
once	TRBJ2-1	-	TRBV7-6	15	CASSRTPGRAHEQFF	TGTGCCAGCAGCCGCACCCCTGGCAGGGCCCATGAGCAGTTCTTC
-	TRBJ1-5	-	TRBV15	14	CATAERREGEPQHF	TGTGCCACCGCGGAAAGACGGGAGGGAGAGCCCCAGCATTTT
-	TRBJ2-3	-	TRBV19	13	CASSIPRTDTQYF	TGTGCCAGTAGTATACCCCGTACAGATACGCAGTATTTT
-	TRBJ1-2	TRBD1	TRBV7-3	14	CASSSGQGDRGYTF	TGTGCCAGCAGCTCTGGACAGGGGGACCGTGGCTACACCTTC
-	TRBJ1-6	-	TRBV28	18	CASSSDLERESYNSPLHF	TGTGCCAGCAGTAGTGACCTGGAGAGGGAATCCTATAATTCACCCCTCCACTTT
-	TRBJ2-4	TRBD2	TRBV11-2	15	CASALNPSGFDIQYF	TGTGCCAGCGCCCTAAATCCTAGCGGGTTCGACATTCAGTACTTC
-	TRBJ1-1	TRBD1	TRBV4-2	17	CASSQDIRTGMNTEAFF	TGTGCCAGCAGCCAAGATATTCGGACAGGGATGAACACTGAAGCTTTCTTT
once	TRBJ2-7	-	TRBV7-9	12	CASSLGVTEQYF	TGTGCCAGCAGCTTAGGCGTTACGGAGCAGTACTTC
-	TRBJ2-2	TRBD1	TRBV6-1	16	CASSAMTGTGAGELFF	TGTGCCAGCAGTGCAATGACCGGGACAGGGGCCGGGGAGCTGTTTTTT
-	TRBJ2-1	TRBD1	TRBV12-3/TRBV12-4	11	CASNPGQGQFF	TGTGCCAGCAATCCGGGACAGGGGCAGTTCTTC
few	TRBJ2-5	TRBD2	TRBV5-4	19	CASSPWGIAGGGREETQYF	TGTGCCAGCAGCCCCTGGGGGATAGCGGGAGGGGGAAGGGAGGAGACCCAGTACTTC
once	TRBJ1-1	-	TRBV15	16	CATSPGGYGGAVSAFF	TGTGCCACCAGCCCTGGAGGATACGGGGGGGCGGTAAGTGCTTTCTTT
-	TRBJ1-2	-	TRBV14	14	CASSQQSFSYGYTF	TGTGCCAGCAGCCAACAGTCGTTCTCCTATGGCTACACCTTC
few	TRBJ1-4	TRBD1	TRBV9	15	CASSGPGQDNEKLFF	TGTGCCAGCAGCGGCCCGGGACAGGACAATGAAAAACTGTTTTTT
-	TRBJ2-4	TRBD2	TRBV28	16	CASSYGGSGAKNIQYF	TGTGCCAGCAGTTACGGGGGGTCGGGTGCCAAAAACATTCAGTACTTC